This T cell receptor beta chain emerged from a study of control samples from healthy donors and cancer patients. Sequencing used immunoSEQ multiplex PCR; TCRdb keeps in-frame clones, though not all of them. The profile shows more than 75,000 clones, around 90% of them singletons. Trimming cost V 2 bases and J 5 bases, with 7 bases left between them. This CDR3 is built from 13 residues. The germline gives CDR1 KGHDR, CDR2 SFDVKD. The chain joins TRBV24-1 to TRBJ2-3; D gene ambiguous. Sequencing input: PBMCs. The receptor was isolated from a woman aged 55 to 70 with head and neck cancer. CDR3 sequence: CATSDSRVDTQYF. CDR3 coding DNA: TGTGCCACCAGTGATTCTCGGGTAGATACGCAGTATTTT.